This T cell receptor beta chain appears in the sequencing data of a study of blood T cell repertoires in COVID-19. Study-wide context: Acute-phase and convalescent COVID-19 samples originated in the United States, Italy and Spain. PBMCs, B-cell-depleted T cells, or T cells were the source of the cDNA or gDNA that made up the material.

Germline V lookup: CDR1 SGHVS, CDR2 FQNEAQ. CDR3 length equals 14 residues. V was clipped by 5 bases and J by 3 bases, with 11 bases between them. Authors' data handling: Reference gene primer amplification gave estimated nucleated cell counts. Measured with immunoSEQ multiplex PCR; TCRdb has only the in-frame clones, and not every one. The V and J calls and clone size are taken from that table; D and trimming were inferred from the DNA. Among roughly 190,000 clones listed, approximately 91% were seen once. Material: peripheral blood. This rearrangement joins TRBV7-8 to TRBJ2-1; D perhaps matches TRBD1 (5 bases). The sequence came from a man aged 30-40 years with acute or convalescent COVID-19. Here the CDR3 reads CASSHDRYYNEQFF. CDR3 sequence (DNA): TGTGCCAGCAGCCACGACAGATACTACAATGAGCAGTTCTTC.